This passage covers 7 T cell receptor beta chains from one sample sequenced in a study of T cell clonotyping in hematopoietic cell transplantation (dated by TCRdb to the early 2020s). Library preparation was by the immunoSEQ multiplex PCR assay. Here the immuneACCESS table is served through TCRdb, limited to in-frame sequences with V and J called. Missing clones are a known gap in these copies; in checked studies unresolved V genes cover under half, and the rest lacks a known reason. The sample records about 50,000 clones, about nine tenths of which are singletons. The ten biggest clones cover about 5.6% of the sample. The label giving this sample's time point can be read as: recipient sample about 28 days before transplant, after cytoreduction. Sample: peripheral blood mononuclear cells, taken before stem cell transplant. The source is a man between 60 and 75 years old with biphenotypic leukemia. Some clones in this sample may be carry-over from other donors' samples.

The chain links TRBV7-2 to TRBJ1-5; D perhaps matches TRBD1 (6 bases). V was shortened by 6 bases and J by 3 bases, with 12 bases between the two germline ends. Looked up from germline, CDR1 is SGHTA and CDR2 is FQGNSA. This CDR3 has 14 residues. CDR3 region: CASRETGINQPQHF. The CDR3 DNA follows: TGTGCCAGCAGGGAGACAGGTATCAATCAGCCCCAGCATTTT.

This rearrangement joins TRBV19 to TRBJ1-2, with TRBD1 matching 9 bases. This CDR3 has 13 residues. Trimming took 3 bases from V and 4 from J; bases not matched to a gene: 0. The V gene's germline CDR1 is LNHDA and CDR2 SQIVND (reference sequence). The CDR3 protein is CASSMGQGYGYTF. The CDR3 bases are TGTGCCAGTAGTATGGGACAGGGCTATGGCTACACCTTC.

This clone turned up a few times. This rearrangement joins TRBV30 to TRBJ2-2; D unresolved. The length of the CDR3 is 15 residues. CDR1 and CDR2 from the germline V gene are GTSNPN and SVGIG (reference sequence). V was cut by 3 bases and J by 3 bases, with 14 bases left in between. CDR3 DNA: TGTGCCTGGAGGGGCTTCGGGCTCGACACCGGGGAGCTGTTTTTT. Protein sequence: CAWRGFGLDTGELFF.

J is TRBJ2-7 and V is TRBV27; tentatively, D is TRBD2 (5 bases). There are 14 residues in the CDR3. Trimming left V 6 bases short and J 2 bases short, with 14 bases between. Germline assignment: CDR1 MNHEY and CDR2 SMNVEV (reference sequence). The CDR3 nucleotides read TGTGCCAGCAGGGGAGTGGCAGGAGCCTACGAGCAGTACTTC. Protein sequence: CASRGVAGAYEQYF.

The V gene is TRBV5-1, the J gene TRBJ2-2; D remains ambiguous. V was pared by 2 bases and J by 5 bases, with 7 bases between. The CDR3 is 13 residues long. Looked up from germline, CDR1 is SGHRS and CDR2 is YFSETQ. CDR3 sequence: CASSLAGTGELFF. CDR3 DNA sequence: TGCGCCAGCAGCTTAGCCGGTACCGGGGAGCTGTTTTTT.

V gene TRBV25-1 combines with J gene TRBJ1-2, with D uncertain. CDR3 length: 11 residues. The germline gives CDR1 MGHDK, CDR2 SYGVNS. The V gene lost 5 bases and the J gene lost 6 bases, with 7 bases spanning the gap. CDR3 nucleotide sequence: TGTGCCAGCAGTTACTTGGATGGCTACACCTTC. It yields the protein CASSYLDGYTF.

The CDR3 DNA is TGTGCCAGTAGTAGCGGCATTCATCAGCCCCAGCATTTT. The encoded protein is CASSSGIHQPQHF. J is TRBJ1-5 and V is TRBV19, with D hard to call. In germline, CDR1 is LNHDA, CDR2 SQIVND (reference sequence). V lost 4 bases to trimming and J lost 5 bases, with 9 bases between them. The length of the CDR3 is 13 residues. The complete variable domain, with remaining parts taken from reference TRBV19 and TRBJ1-5, reads DGGITQSPKYLFRKEGQNVTLSCEQNLNHDAMYWYRQDPGQGLRLIYYSQIVNDFQKGDIAEGYSVSREKKESFPLTVTSAQKNPTAFYLCASSSGIHQPQHFGDGTRLSIL.